One sample yielded the 11 T cell receptor beta chains listed below, sequenced in a study of blood T cell repertoires in COVID-19. TCRdb keeps only in-frame clones here, not all; method: immunoSEQ multiplex PCR. Among tens of thousands of clones, over 75% were seen once, and the ten largest hold about 20%. Material: peripheral blood. Receptors originate from a man between 60 and 70 years old with acute or convalescent COVID-19.

This clone turned up a few times. This chain connects TRBV29-1 to TRBJ1-1; D not resolved. Germline lookup yields CDR1 SQVTM and CDR2 ANQGSEA. The CDR3 contains 14 residues. V was clipped by 1 base and J by 0 bases, with 9 bases between them. CDR3 sequence reads: CSVEGGGLNTEAFF. In DNA form, the CDR3 reads TGCAGCGTTGAAGGGGGAGGGCTGAACACTGAAGCTTTCTTT.

The chain joins TRBV15 to TRBJ1-2; D remains ambiguous. This CDR3 has 15 amino acids. V dropped 1 base and J dropped 7 bases, with 16 bases sitting between them. Germline loops: CDR1 LNHNV, CDR2 YYDKDF (reference sequence). CDR3 nucleotide sequence: TGTGCCACCAGCAGAGGTTATGAGGGCGTGGGTGGCTACACCTTC. Amino acids: CATSRGYEGVGGYTF. Complete variable domain (other parts from reference TRBV15 and TRBJ1-2): DAMVIQNPRYQVTQFGKPVTLSCSQTLNHNVMYWYQQKSSQAPKLLFHYYDKDFNNEADTPDNFQSRRPNTSFCFLDIRSPGLGDTAMYLCATSRGYEGVGGYTFGSGTRLTVV.

V usage is TRBV5-5 and J usage is TRBJ2-7; D might be TRBD2 (6 bases). The germline V and J ends were trimmed by 3 bases and 0 bases, with 19 bases remaining between them. The CDR3 runs 17 residues. Germline V gene sequence: CDR1 SGHKS, CDR2 YYEKEE (reference sequence). The CDR3 spells CASSSFAGSRSSYEQYF. DNA for the CDR3: TGTGCCAGCAGCTCATTCGCCGGGAGCCGAAGCTCCTACGAGCAGTACTTC.

V gene TRBV29-1 combines with J gene TRBJ2-3; weak D call: TRBD1 (6 bases). Trimming shortened V by 6 bases and J by 2 bases, and 18 bases separated the two germline ends. This CDR3 region has 15 residues. Germline lookup yields CDR1 SQVTM and CDR2 ANQGSEA. CDR3 sequence: CSVISRDTYTDTQYF. CDR3 bases: TGCAGCGTCATCAGCCGGGACACATACACAGATACGCAGTATTTT.

The chain employs TRBV2 and TRBJ2-7, with 10 positions matching TRBD2. Trimming cost V 6 bases and J 0 bases; bases outside gene matches: 8. This CDR3 spans 16 amino acids. Germline values: CDR1 SNHLY, CDR2 FYNNEI. CDR3 nucleotide sequence: TGTGCCAGCAGGCACGGACTAGCGGTTAGCTCCTACGAGCAGTACTTC. Protein sequence: CASRHGLAVSSYEQYF.

This clone was picked up one time. V is TRBV29-1 and J is TRBJ1-2, with D perhaps matching TRBD1 (6 bases). Deletions cut 6 bases from V and 9 bases from J, with 14 bases between. This CDR3 has 11 residues. Germline V lookup: CDR1 SQVTM, CDR2 ANQGSEA. CDR3 coding DNA: TGCAGCGTGGAGACAGGACGGAGCTACACCTTC. Its protein is CSVETGRSYTF.

This chain joins TRBV30 and TRBJ2-7; 8 nucleotides match TRBD1. The CDR3 has 13 residues. The junction had 3 bases not matched to a gene; V was cut back by 3 bases and J by 2 bases. Germline CDR1 reads GTSNPN; CDR2 reads SVGIG (reference sequence). The CDR3 DNA reads as TGTGCCTGGAGCCCGGGACAGGCCTACGAGCAGTACTTC. This gives the protein CAWSPGQAYEQYF.

The chain uses TRBV11-3 and TRBJ1-1, with TRBD1 identical over 8 bases. The CDR3 sequence is 13 residues long. In germline, CDR1 is SGHNT, CDR2 YENEEA. V dropped 1 base and J dropped 10; count of bases not matched to a gene: 5. The CDR3 loop is CASSLAGGAGAFF. The CDR3 bases are TGTGCCAGCAGCTTAGCAGGGGGCGCGGGAGCTTTCTTT.

The genes are TRBV19 and TRBJ2-7; 7 positions agree with TRBD1. Germline V gives CDR1 LNHDA, CDR2 SQIVND (reference sequence). V was pared by 3 bases and J by 7 bases, with 9 bases of the junction left unmatched. The CDR3 sequence is 14 residues long. As DNA, the CDR3 is TGTGCCAGTAGTATGGCAGGGGGACGTTGGGAGCAGTACTTC. Amino acids: CASSMAGGRWEQYF.

In this sample, this clone turned up a few times. The V call is TRBV5-1, the J call TRBJ2-7; TRBD1 matches 7 bases. Germline trimming cut 5 bases from V and 8 bases from J; bases unmatched to any gene: 13. Germline CDR1 SGHRS, CDR2 YFSETQ. This CDR3 is built from 14 residues. CDR3 amino acids: CASSVGQAPTKQYF. CDR3 nucleotide sequence: TGCGCCAGCAGTGTTGGACAGGCTCCTACGAAGCAGTACTTC.

The chain uses TRBV18 and TRBJ2-1; possible D gene TRBD1, 6 bases. Per the germline V gene, CDR1 is KGHSH and CDR2 is LQKENI. The CDR3 contains 15 residues. V was trimmed by 2 bases and J by 0 bases, leaving 8 bases between them. This chain's CDR3 is CASSPGQSSYNEQFF. CDR3 DNA sequence: TGTGCCAGCTCACCAGGACAGAGCTCCTACAATGAGCAGTTCTTC. Combining the CDR3 with reference TRBV18 and TRBJ2-1 gives the whole variable domain NAGVMQNPRHLVRRRGQEARLRCSPMKGHSHVYWYRQLPEEGLKFMVYLQKENIIDESGMPKERFSAEFPKEGPSILRIQQVVRGDSAAYFCASSPGQSSYNEQFFGPGTRLTVL.